This passage covers 21 T cell receptor beta chains from one sample sequenced in a study of radiation and T cells in renal cell carcinoma. TCRdb keeps only in-frame clones here, not all; method: immunoSEQ multiplex PCR. The data hold about 130,000 clones, with 70% to 90% observed a single time. As for time point: baseline pretreatment blood. As for treatment: 15 Gy SBRT to primary tumor, nephrectomy 4 weeks later. The material sequenced was blood, taken from a patient whose treatment included radiotherapy and nephrectomy. These receptors all come from a woman aged 45-60 years with renal cell carcinoma.

The chain joins TRBV19 to TRBJ2-5, with D possibly being TRBD2 (7 bases). Germline CDR1 is LNHDA and CDR2 is SQIVND (reference sequence). V was shortened by 6 bases and J by 2 bases, with 16 bases between the two germline ends. The CDR3 is 15 residues long. The CDR3 loop reads CASSGGLRGQETQYF. The CDR3 DNA reads TGTGCCAGTAGCGGGGGGCTTAGAGGGCAAGAGACCCAGTACTTC.

The J gene is TRBJ2-4, the V gene TRBV2, with unresolved D. Germline V gives CDR1 SNHLY, CDR2 FYNNEI. V was pared by 3 bases and J by 0 bases, with 3 bases between. The CDR3 length is 13 residues. CDR3 nucleotides: TGTGCCAGCAGTGACTTAGCCAAAAACATTCAGTACTTC. Translation: CASSDLAKNIQYF.

This clone was counted a single time. The chain recombines TRBV6-1 with TRBJ2-7, with D unresolved. The CDR3 loop spans 13 amino acids. The V and J ends lost 2 bases and 9 bases respectively, with 14 bases between them. Germline values: CDR1 MNHNS, CDR2 SASEGT. This CDR3 reads CASSERAEDRQYF. The CDR3 DNA reads as TGTGCCAGCAGTGAACGGGCAGAGGATAGGCAGTACTTC.

The sample holds a few counts of this clone. The chain employs TRBV19 and TRBJ1-5; D possibly corresponds to TRBD1 (5 bases). V lost 7 bases to trimming and J lost 2 bases, with 15 bases between them. CDR1 is LNHDA, CDR2 SQIVND, per germline (reference sequence). This CDR3 contains 15 residues. CDR3 residues: CASMGGSGGNQPQHF. CDR3 DNA: TGTGCCAGTATGGGGGGATCAGGAGGCAATCAGCCCCAGCATTTT. The full variable domain, completed using reference TRBV19 and TRBJ1-5, is DGGITQSPKYLFRKEGQNVTLSCEQNLNHDAMYWYRQDPGQGLRLIYYSQIVNDFQKGDIAEGYSVSREKKESFPLTVTSAQKNPTAFYLCASMGGSGGNQPQHFGDGTRLSIL.

The chain has TRBV7-8 and TRBJ2-7; 7 bases are a match to TRBD1. CDR1 and CDR2 from the germline V gene are SGHVS and FQNEAQ. The CDR3 runs 14 residues. The V and J ends lost 5 bases and 3 bases, in that order; junction bases with no gene match: 7. The CDR3 DNA reads TGTGCCAGCAGCCCTTCGGGACAGTTCTACGAGCAGTACTTC. This codes for CASSPSGQFYEQYF. The variable domain in full, with the rest retrieved from reference TRBV7-8 and TRBJ2-7, is GAGVSQSPRYKVAKRGQDVALRCDPISGHVSLFWYQQALGQGPEFLTYFQNEAQLDKSGLPSDRFFAERPEGSVSTLKIQRTQQEDSAVYLCASSPSGQFYEQYFGPGTRLTVT.

This chain links TRBV11-1 with TRBJ2-7; 8 nucleotides match TRBD1. J lost 6 bases, V lost 5 bases, and 9 bases had no gene match. Germline V CDR1 and CDR2: SGHAT, FQDESV (reference sequence). This CDR3 region has 14 residues. The CDR3 DNA sequence: TGTGCCAGCAGCCGGGACAGGTCCAAGAGCGAGCAGTACTTC. Translating gives CASSRDRSKSEQYF. The whole variable domain, remainder taken from reference TRBV11-1 and TRBJ2-7, is EAEVAQSPRYKITEKSQAVAFWCDPISGHATLYWYRQILGQGPELLVQFQDESVVDDSQLPKDRFSAERLKGVDSTLKIQPAELGDSAMYLCASSRDRSKSEQYFGPGTRLTVT.

V usage is TRBV7-2 and J usage is TRBJ2-1, with TRBD2 identical over 9 bases. This CDR3 spans 15 amino acids. J was trimmed by 9 bases and V by 2 bases; bases with no gene match: 8. Germline CDR1 and CDR2: SGHTA and FQGNSA. This CDR3 is CASSLSPSGEGEQFF. The CDR3 nucleotides read TGTGCCAGCAGCTTATCCCCTAGCGGGGAGGGTGAGCAGTTCTTC.

This clone was observed a handful of times. The rearrangement joins TRBV7-8 to TRBJ2-2; unclear D gene. V lost 0 bases, J lost 8 bases, and 4 bases lay in between. Germline CDR1 SGHVS, CDR2 FQNEAQ. This CDR3 region has 12 residues. CDR3 bases: TGTGCCAGCAGCTTAGCGAAGGGGGAGCTGTTTTTT. Residues: CASSLAKGELFF.

The chain combines TRBV5-1 with TRBJ2-2, with D perhaps matching TRBD2 (5 bases). The V end lost 0 bases, the J end lost 4 bases, and 13 bases lay between the germline ends. Germline V gene lookup returns CDR1 SGHRS and CDR2 YFSETQ. This CDR3 is 16 amino acids long. CDR3 in DNA: TGCGCCAGCAGCTTGGTTCTAGCTGGTCGCACCGGGGAGCTGTTTTTT. Protein: CASSLVLAGRTGELFF.

This clone turned up a few times. The chain has TRBV9 and TRBJ1-1; TRBD1 is a possible D gene (5 bases). In germline, CDR1 is SGDLS, CDR2 YYNGEE. This CDR3 is built from 14 residues. V was shortened by 0 bases and J by 5 bases, with 11 bases between the two germline ends. CDR3 sequence: CASSVDQGWTEAFF. The CDR3 bases are TGTGCCAGCAGCGTAGACCAGGGTTGGACTGAAGCTTTCTTT.

This chain connects TRBV5-1 to TRBJ2-1; a possible D gene is TRBD1 (6 bases). Between the trimmed V and J ends, which lost 2 bases and 7 bases, there was a span of 10 bases. This CDR3 region has 13 residues. CDR1 is SGHRS, CDR2 YFSETQ, per germline. CDR3 coding DNA: TGCGCCAGCAGCTTAGGACAGAGGAATGAGCAGTTCTTC. As protein: CASSLGQRNEQFF.

On this clone: Just one base apart from a much larger clone, this may be a read error. This rearrangement joins TRBV20-1 to TRBJ2-7; D uncertain. The V end was cut by 3 bases, the J end by 0 bases, with 3 bases between. CDR3 size: 11 residues. The germline V gene has CDR1 DFQATT and CDR2 SNEGSKA (reference sequence). The CDR3 sequence: CSARISYEQYF. CDR3 DNA: TGCAGTGCTAGGATCTCCTACGAGCAGTACTTC.

The rearrangement links TRBV7-2 to TRBJ1-5; perhaps TRBD1 as D (6 bases). Germline loops: CDR1 SGHTA, CDR2 FQGNSA. The CDR3 is 13 residues long. Trimming pared 6 bases from V and 1 base from J, leaving 7 bases between. CDR3 DNA: TGTGCCAGCAGTCAGGGGAGCAATCAGCCCCAGCATTTT. As protein: CASSQGSNQPQHF.

The V call is TRBV7-3, the J call TRBJ2-1; D is unclear. Per germline, CDR1 SGHTA and CDR2 FQGTGA. V lost 8 bases and J 0 bases, leaving 8 bases between the germline ends. The CDR3 is 13 residues long. Here the CDR3 reads CASGDSSYNEQFF. The CDR3 DNA is TGTGCCAGCGGAGACTCCTCCTACAATGAGCAGTTCTTC.

The gene calls are TRBV21-1 and TRBJ1-2. TRBV21-1 is a pseudogene locus. This CDR3 comprises 16 residues. CDR3 loop: CASSGARISPYYGYTF. CDR3 sequence (DNA): TGTGCCAGCAGCGGAGCCAGGATATCCCCCTACTATGGCTACACCTTC.

V gene TRBV10-3 combines with J gene TRBJ2-7, with D perhaps TRBD1 or TRBD2 (5 bases each). Trimming stripped 8 bases from V and 1 base from J, with 21 bases between. CDR1 is ENHRY, CDR2 SYGVKD, per germline. There are 16 residues in the CDR3. CDR3 sequence (DNA): TGTGCCATCTCCTTACGGGGCCGTAGCCTTTCCTACGAGCAGTACTTC. Its protein product is CAISLRGRSLSYEQYF.

This chain connects TRBV5-8 to TRBJ2-5, with TRBD1 as a possible D gene (6 bases). Trimming left V 4 bases short and J 1 base short, with 17 bases between. The CDR3 is 16 amino acids. Per germline, CDR1 SGHTS and CDR2 YDEGEE. CDR3 DNA: TGTGCCAGCAGCGCTTCAAAGGACAGCCTCCAAGAGACCCAGTACTTC. Its protein is CASSASKDSLQETQYF.

J is TRBJ2-2 and V is TRBV6-5; TRBD1 is a possible D gene (7 bases). The CDR3 covers 14 residues. The germline V gene encodes CDR1 MNHEY and CDR2 SVGAGI. Trimming cost V 5 bases and J 7 bases, with 14 bases left between them. CDR3 nucleotide sequence: TGTGCCAGCAGTAGGTCAGGGGGGTACGGGGAGCTGTTTTTT. It translates to CASSRSGGYGELFF.

J is TRBJ2-2 and V is TRBV9; the match to TRBD2 covers 13 bases. V gave up 2 bases and J gave up 6 bases; unmatched junction bases: 4. In germline, CDR1 is SGDLS, CDR2 YYNGEE. This CDR3 is 16 amino acids long. DNA for the CDR3: TGTGCCAGCAGCGTCACTAGCGGGGGGGCCGCCGGGGAGCTGTTTTTT. This gives the protein CASSVTSGGAAGELFF.

The chain recombines TRBV19 with TRBJ2-3, with 12 nucleotides matching TRBD2. The CDR3 covers 19 residues. From germline, CDR1 is LNHDA and CDR2 SQIVND (reference sequence). Trimming at V came to 4 bases and at J to 2 bases, leaving 13 bases not matched to a gene. The CDR3 DNA reads TGTGCCAGTAGTACCCGGCGAGGACTAGCGGGGTTTACCACAGATACGCAGTATTTT. The encoded protein is CASSTRRGLAGFTTDTQYF.

This chain links TRBV5-8 with TRBJ1-2; D ambiguous. Per the germline V gene, CDR1 is SGHTS and CDR2 is YDEGEE. The CDR3 is 15 residues long. Trimming shortened V by 2 bases and J by 4 bases, and 15 bases separated the two germline ends. CDR3 loop: CASSFEGDGTYGYTF. DNA of the CDR3: TGTGCCAGCAGCTTTGAAGGCGACGGAACCTATGGCTACACCTTC.